This passage covers 21 T cell receptor beta chains from one sample sequenced in a study of shared clonotypes between healthy human individuals. TCRdb keeps only in-frame clones here, not all; method: immunoSEQ multiplex PCR. The profile shows approximately 470,000 clones, 81% of them singletons. The sequenced sample was PBMCs. Source of these receptors: a woman aged 40 to 49 in good health. Some clones in this sample may be carry-over from other donors' samples.

This clone has only one observation. The CDR3 spells CASSLGLAGLYEQYF. The CDR3 nucleotides read TGTGCCAGCAGCCTAGGACTAGCGGGACTCTACGAGCAGTACTTC. The V and J genes are TRBV11-2 and TRBJ2-7; 12 bases are shared with TRBD2. Germline trimming cut 5 bases from V and 3 bases from J; bases unmatched to any gene: 5. Per germline, CDR1 SGHAT and CDR2 FQNNGV. This CDR3 comprises 15 residues.

J is TRBJ1-2 and V is TRBV30; unclear D gene. CDR1 is GTSNPN and CDR2 is SVGIG in the germline V gene (reference sequence). The CDR3 has 11 residues. The germline V and J ends were trimmed by 0 bases and 10 bases, with 9 bases remaining between them. CDR3 DNA sequence: TGTGCCTGGAGTGTCGGTTTCGACTACACCTTC. The encoded protein is CAWSVGFDYTF.

This clone has just one count. The rearrangement links TRBV5-1 to TRBJ1-4, with a tentative D call TRBD1 (5 bases). From germline, CDR1 is SGHRS and CDR2 YFSETQ. The CDR3 covers 15 residues. V lost 1 base and J lost 2, with 9 bases in between. CDR3 coding DNA: TGCGCCAGCAGCTTGACCGGGACGACTAATGAAAAACTGTTTTTT. Translated: CASSLTGTTNEKLFF. Looking up the rest from reference TRBV5-1 and TRBJ1-4 gives the full variable domain: KAGVTQTPRYLIKTRGQQVTLSCSPISGHRSVSWYQQTPGQGLQFLFEYFSETQRNKGNFPGRFSGRQFSNSRSEMNVSTLELGDSALYLCASSLTGTTNEKLFFGSGTQLSVL.

There are a few counts of this clone. This sequence joins TRBV2 and TRBJ2-5; no clear D gene. There are 13 residues in the CDR3. CDR1 SNHLY and CDR2 FYNNEI come from the germline V gene. The V and J ends lost 4 bases and 2 bases respectively, with 8 bases between them. CDR3 region: CASSVRPQETQYF. The CDR3 nucleotides are TGTGCCAGCAGTGTCCGACCTCAAGAGACCCAGTACTTC. Full variable domain (remainder filled in from reference TRBV2 and TRBJ2-5): EPEVTQTPSHQVTQMGQEVILRCVPISNHLYFYWYRQILGQKVEFLVSFYNNEISEKSEIFDDQFSVERPDGSNFTLKIRSTKLEDSAMYFCASSVRPQETQYFGPGTRLLVL.

This clone appeared many times. This specimen includes other DNA sequences encoding the same CDR3. The V and J genes are TRBV2 and TRBJ2-7; no definite D call. Trimming took off 3 bases at V and 2 bases at J, with 14 bases between the two ends. Per the germline V gene, CDR1 is SNHLY and CDR2 is FYNNEI. The CDR3 covers 15 residues. The CDR3 sequence is CASSDSWPSPYEQYF. In nucleotides, the CDR3 is TGTGCCAGCAGTGATAGCTGGCCTTCCCCCTACGAGCAGTACTTC.

For this clone: This same CDR3 is encoded by further DNA sequences in the sample. This chain links TRBV7-2 with TRBJ2-7; no firm D call. V shed 0 bases and J shed 3 bases, with 6 bases lying between them. CDR3 length: 13 amino acids. Germline loops: CDR1 SGHTA, CDR2 FQGNSA. In nucleotides, the CDR3 is TGTGCCAGCAGCTTAGCAGCCAGCTACGAGCAGTACTTC. Its protein is CASSLAASYEQYF.

A note on this clone: A far more abundant clone sits one base away, making this likely a read error. Other nucleotide sequences from this sample produce the same CDR3. The V call is TRBV10-2, the J call TRBJ1-2, with a tentative D call TRBD1 (5 bases). This CDR3 has 13 residues. Germline-derived CDR1 and CDR2 are WSHSY and SAAADI. This CDR3 reads CASSESGDYGYTF. The CDR3 DNA sequence: TGCGCCAGCAGTGAGTCGGGGGACTATGGCTACACATTC.

V is TRBV2 and J is TRBJ1-2; 10 bases are a match to TRBD1. The CDR3 loop spans 15 amino acids. Losses at the gene ends were 6 bases for V and 7 bases for J; bases not matched to a gene: 11. The germline CDR1 and CDR2 sequences are SNHLY and FYNNEI. The DNA of the CDR3 is TGTGCCAGCAGCTTGGGGACAGGGGAAACCGGTGGCTACACCTTC. Its translation: CASSLGTGETGGYTF.

The chain recombines TRBV5-1 with TRBJ2-3; possibly TRBD2 for D (6 bases). Germline V gives CDR1 SGHRS, CDR2 YFSETQ. The CDR3 sequence is 14 residues long. The V gene lost 4 bases and the J gene lost 1 base, with 10 bases spanning the gap. For the CDR3, the DNA is TGCGCCAGCAGCATAGCGGATGGCACAGATACGCAGTATTTT. Protein: CASSIADGTDTQYF.

The rearrangement links TRBV6-1 to TRBJ1-5, with D possibly TRBD1 on 5 matching bases. This CDR3 region has 14 residues. CDR1 is MNHNS, CDR2 SASEGT, per germline. The V gene lost 2 bases and the J gene lost 7 bases, with 12 bases spanning the gap. This CDR3 reads CASSETQGSQPQHF. CDR3 coding DNA: TGTGCCAGCAGTGAAACTCAGGGATCCCAGCCCCAGCATTTT.

This clone was seen just once. Other DNA sequences in the same sample also yield this CDR3. This chain uses TRBV5-1 with TRBJ2-5; D call uncertain. The CDR3 contains 13 residues. CDR1 is SGHRS, CDR2 YFSETQ, per germline. The V gene lost 0 bases and the J gene lost 1 base, with 4 bases spanning the gap. The CDR3 here is CASSLGVQETQYF. The CDR3 DNA reads TGCGCCAGCAGCTTGGGGGTCCAAGAGACCCAGTACTTC.

The chain combines TRBV5-1 with TRBJ1-2; 8 nucleotides line up with TRBD1. After removal of 0 bases from V and 0 bases from J, the junction contained 7 bases not matched to a gene. This CDR3 region has 17 residues. Germline loops: CDR1 SGHRS, CDR2 YFSETQ. The CDR3 DNA reads as TGCGCCAGCAGCTTGGTACCAGGGGGCGCAGCTAACTATGGCTACACCTTC. This translates into CASSLVPGGAANYGYTF. Based on the CDR3 plus reference TRBV5-1 and TRBJ1-2, the full variable domain is KAGVTQTPRYLIKTRGQQVTLSCSPISGHRSVSWYQQTPGQGLQFLFEYFSETQRNKGNFPGRFSGRQFSNSRSEMNVSTLELGDSALYLCASSLVPGGAANYGYTFGSGTRLTVV.

The rearrangement uses TRBV10-3 and TRBJ1-5, with 10 bases aligning to TRBD1. Germline lookup yields CDR1 ENHRY and CDR2 SYGVKD. Trimming cost V 6 bases and J 1 base; bases outside gene matches: 0. There are 14 residues in the CDR3. CDR3 nucleotides: TGTGCCATCAGGGGACAGGGGAGCAATCAGCCCCAGCATTTT. Translated, it gives CAIRGQGSNQPQHF.

The chain uses TRBV7-2 and TRBJ1-2, with 8 bases that match TRBD1. Per germline, CDR1 SGHTA and CDR2 FQGNSA. Trimming took 7 bases from V and 4 from J; bases not matched to a gene: 5. The CDR3 covers 13 residues. CDR3 sequence (DNA): TGTGCCAGCAAGGACAGGGTGGGCTATGGCTACACCTTC. Translation gives CASKDRVGYGYTF.

This clone was counted a single time. Written as DNA, the CDR3 is TGTGCCAGCAGCCCCGCCCTACCGAGGGGAGACTCTGAAGCTTTCTTT. It yields the protein CASSPALPRGDSEAFF. V usage is TRBV7-2 and J usage is TRBJ1-1, with D possibly being TRBD1 (5 bases). CDR3 length equals 16 residues. Trimming took 5 bases from V and 6 from J, leaving 22 bases between them. Germline values: CDR1 SGHTA, CDR2 FQGNSA. Drawing the rest from reference TRBV7-2 and TRBJ1-1, the complete variable domain is GAGVSQSPSNKVTEKGKDVELRCDPISGHTALYWYRQSLGQGLEFLIYFQGNSAPDKSGLPSDRFSAERTGGSVSTLTIQRTQQEDSAVYLCASSPALPRGDSEAFFGQGTRLTVV.

V and J are TRBV2 and TRBJ2-2; D gene uncertain. V gave up 6 bases and J gave up 7 bases, with 12 bases separating them. Per the germline V gene, CDR1 is SNHLY and CDR2 is FYNNEI. This CDR3 region has 13 residues. The CDR3 loop is CASSAVIGGELFF. The CDR3 DNA reads as TGTGCCAGCAGCGCCGTAATAGGCGGGGAGCTGTTTTTT.

This clone appeared a single time. The gene calls are TRBV19 and TRBJ1-2; a weak D match, TRBD1 (6 bases). Germline CDR1 and CDR2: LNHDA and SQIVND (reference sequence). Between the trimmed V and J ends, which lost 1 base and 3 bases, there was a span of 12 bases. The CDR3 has 15 residues. The CDR3, as DNA: TGTGCCAGTAGTATAGGTCGGGACATCGACTATGGCTACACCTTC. Protein: CASSIGRDIDYGYTF.

The CDR3 region is CASSLTGIGYGYTF. CDR3 sequence (DNA): TGCGCCAGCAGCTTGACAGGGATCGGCTATGGCTACACCTTC. The gene calls are TRBV5-1 and TRBJ1-2, with a weak D call TRBD1 (6 bases). This CDR3 has 14 amino acids. With 1 base removed from V and 4 bases from J, the gap between germline ends came to 11 bases. Germline V gene lookup returns CDR1 SGHRS and CDR2 YFSETQ.

Ten or more counts support this clone. This chain links TRBV7-8 with TRBJ2-5; no clear D gene. There are 12 residues in the CDR3. V lost 1 base and J 13 bases, leaving 13 bases between the germline ends. The germline gives CDR1 SGHVS, CDR2 FQNEAQ. The CDR3 DNA is TGTGCCAGCAGCTTAGAGGCTGGGTATGCGTACTTC. Translating gives CASSLEAGYAYF.

The V and J genes are TRBV7-9 and TRBJ2-1; D is tentatively TRBD1 or TRBD2 (7 bases each). Germline V gene data show CDR1 as SEHNR and CDR2 as FQNEAQ (reference sequence). Between the trimmed V and J ends, which lost 5 bases and 2 bases, there was a span of 13 bases. The length of the CDR3 is 15 residues. CDR3 sequence reads: CASSRRGGPYNEQFF. The CDR3 bases are TGTGCCAGCAGCCGCAGGGGGGGTCCCTACAATGAGCAGTTCTTC.

The V call is TRBV29-1, the J call TRBJ2-7, with D unresolved. The CDR3 has 11 residues. In germline, CDR1 is SQVTM, CDR2 ANQGSEA. V lost 1 base and J lost 3, with 4 bases in between. The CDR3 loop reads CSVEVNYEQYF. CDR3 DNA sequence: TGCAGCGTTGAAGTCAACTACGAGCAGTACTTC.